Listed below are T cell receptor beta chains from one sample, sequenced in a study of T cell changes during pregnancy in multiple sclerosis. The protocol was immunoSEQ multiplex PCR, while the TCRdb copy is restricted to in-frame clones and leaves out a portion. Here the sample spans 40,000 to 60,000 clones, almost 95% being singletons. Sample: CD4+ T cells from peripheral blood mononuclear cells, taken in the third trimester of pregnancy. These receptors were obtained from a female donor with multiple sclerosis, enrolled in a pregnancy study. The CDR3 runs from the conserved cysteine through the conserved F or W. A D gene is named only where the DNA matches it firmly. The size of a clone is reported for some rows only, either as once, few or many, or as a class for expanded clones.

j_gene | len | d_gene | abundance | v_gene | CDR3nt | CDR3aa
TRBJ2-3 | 18 | TRBD2 | NA | TRBV19 | TGTGCCAGTAATCCAACCCGGGCGGGAGGGAGGGCCTCAGATACGCAGTATTTT | CASNPTRAGGRASDTQYF
TRBJ1-5 | 17 | NA | NA | TRBV19 | TGTGCCAGTAGTATACTTTTCGGGGGGGGGTTGGGTCAGCCCCAGCATTTT | CASSILFGGGLGQPQHF
TRBJ2-7 | 14 | TRBD1 | NA | TRBV5-4 | TGTGCCAGCAGGGTCGAGACAGGGGCCTACGAGCAGTACTTC | CASRVETGAYEQYF
TRBJ2-7 | 14 | NA | NA | TRBV15 | TGTGCCACCAGCAGAGAGGCAGTCGGGTACGAGCAGTACTTC | CATSREAVGYEQYF
TRBJ1-1 | 11 | NA | NA | TRBV19 | TGTGCCAGTAGGGGAGACACTGAAGCTTTCTTT | CASRGDTEAFF
TRBJ2-3 | 14 | NA | NA | TRBV5-1 | TGCGCCAGCAGCCAGGGGCCGAGCACAGATACGCAGTATTTT | CASSQGPSTDTQYF
TRBJ1-4 | 15 | TRBD1 | NA | TRBV7-3 | TGTGCCAGCAGCCGGACAGGGTCGGGCAGTGAAAAACTGTTTTTT | CASSRTGSGSEKLFF
TRBJ2-5 | 15 | TRBD2 | NA | TRBV5-1 | TGCGCCAGCAGCCCAGGGACTAGCGGGAGAGAGACCCAGTACTTC | CASSPGTSGRETQYF
TRBJ2-5 | 11 | NA | NA | TRBV30 | TGTGCCTGGACAGGGAAAGAGACCCAGTACTTC | CAWTGKETQYF
TRBJ2-1 | 12 | TRBD2 | NA | TRBV11-3 | TGTGCCAGCAGTGCGGGACTAAATGAGCAGTTCTTC | CASSAGLNEQFF
TRBJ2-2 | 15 | NA | NA | TRBV28 | TGTGCCAGCAGTTTTCTGGACAGGAACACCGGGGAGCTGTTTTTT | CASSFLDRNTGELFF
TRBJ2-1 | 16 | TRBD2 | NA | TRBV19 | TGTGCCAGTAGCACAAGGGAGAGCGGGAGGGCCATTGAGCAGTTCTTC | CASSTRESGRAIEQFF
TRBJ1-2 | 14 | TRBD1 | NA | TRBV6-1 | TGTGCCAGCAGTCCCGGGACAGCTAACTATGGCTACACCTTC | CASSPGTANYGYTF
TRBJ2-5 | 16 | TRBD1 | NA | TRBV18 | TGTGCCAGCTCGCCCGTTAGGACAGGGCTCCAAGAGACCCAGTACTTC | CASSPVRTGLQETQYF
TRBJ2-1 | 15 | TRBD2 | NA | TRBV6-5 | TGTGCCAGCAGATTTAGCGGGGGGAGCTACAATGAGCAGTTCTTC | CASRFSGGSYNEQFF
TRBJ2-1 | 14 | NA | NA | TRBV23-1 | TGCGCCAGCAGTCAATCGACTAGGAGGAATGAGCAGTTCTTC | CASSQSTRRNEQFF
TRBJ2-5 | 15 | NA | NA | TRBV5-1 | TGCGCCAGCAGCTTGGGGGGTCGGGGTGGCGAGACCCAGTACTTC | CASSLGGRGGETQYF
TRBJ2-3 | 11 | NA | NA | TRBV10-3 | TGTGCCATCAGTTCCGCAGATACGCAGTATTTT | CAISSADTQYF
TRBJ1-3 | 15 | TRBD1 | NA | TRBV4-2 | TGTGCCAGCAGCCAGAACAGGGGGTCTGGAAACACCATATATTTT | CASSQNRGSGNTIYF
TRBJ2-7 | 15 | TRBD1 | NA | TRBV10-3 | TGTGCCTCCGGGGCGGACAGGGGGCCTTTCTACGAGCAGTACTTC | CASGADRGPFYEQYF
TRBJ2-1 | 15 | TRBD1 | NA | TRBV5-1 | TGCGCCAGCAGCTTGGGGGACAGGGCCTACAATGAGCAGTTCTTC | CASSLGDRAYNEQFF
TRBJ2-4 | 17 | NA | NA | TRBV5-1 | TGCGCCAGCAGCTTGGCTTCAGGGATTGTGGCCAAAAACATTCAGTACTTC | CASSLASGIVAKNIQYF
TRBJ2-7 | 14 | NA | NA | TRBV6-6 | TGTGCCAGCAGTTACTCGACAGCCTCCTACGAGCAGTACTTC | CASSYSTASYEQYF
TRBJ1-1 | 16 | TRBD1 | NA | TRBV5-6 | TGTGCCAGCAGCTTCTCCCAGGGGGACAGCTATTTTGAAGCTTTCTTT | CASSFSQGDSYFEAFF
TRBJ2-1 | 15 | TRBD2 | NA | TRBV27 | TGTGCCAGCAGTTTAGAGACTAGCGGGAGGAATGAGCAGTTCTTC | CASSLETSGRNEQFF
TRBJ1-1 | 15 | NA | NA | TRBV7-2 | TGTGCCAGCAGCTTATCCCTCCGAGTGAACACTGAAGCTTTCTTT | CASSLSLRVNTEAFF
TRBJ2-1 | 13 | NA | NA | TRBV7-9 | TGTGCCAGCAGCGCTAACTCCTACAATGAGCAGTTCTTC | CASSANSYNEQFF
TRBJ1-2 | 16 | NA | NA | TRBV7-2 | TGTGCCAGCAGCCGAGGGGGGGCGGGAAGTTACTATGGCTACACCTTC | CASSRGGAGSYYGYTF
TRBJ2-5 | 11 | NA | NA | TRBV7-2 | TGTGCCAGCAGCCCCTTGGAGACCCAGTACTTC | CASSPLETQYF
TRBJ2-5 | 14 | NA | NA | TRBV5-6 | TGTGCCAGCAGCCCCGGAACCAGGGGAGAGACCCAGTACTTC | CASSPGTRGETQYF
TRBJ2-7 | 15 | TRBD1 | NA | TRBV7-8 | TGTGCCAGCAGCTTCGGACAGGGTGAAATGGTCGAGCAGTACTTC | CASSFGQGEMVEQYF
TRBJ2-7 | 15 | TRBD2 | NA | TRBV5-4 | TGTGCCAGCAGCTTCGAGGGCGGGAGGGCCTACGAGCAGTACTTC | CASSFEGGRAYEQYF
TRBJ2-7 | 12 | TRBD1 | NA | TRBV10-3 | TGTGCCACCGGACAGGGATTGGACGAGCAGTACTTC | CATGQGLDEQYF
TRBJ1-2 | 12 | NA | NA | TRBV28 | TGTGCCAGCAGTTTATCAGGGTATGGCTACACCTTC | CASSLSGYGYTF
TRBJ2-1 | 15 | NA | once | TRBV7-3 | TGTGCCAGCAGCTTAAGCCTAGCTCCGACTAATGAGCAGTTCTTC | CASSLSLAPTNEQFF
TRBJ2-1 | 16 | TRBD2 | NA | TRBV6-1 | TGTGCCAGCAGTGAAGAAGGGACTAGCGGATACAATGAGCAGTTCTTC | CASSEEGTSGYNEQFF
TRBJ2-7 | 13 | TRBD1 | NA | TRBV5-1 | TGCGCCAGCAGGAAGGGGGCAGGTGGGGAGCAGTACTTC | CASRKGAGGEQYF
TRBJ2-1 | 14 | NA | NA | TRBV28 | TGTGCCAGCAGTTTCCAGACAGGTAGTAATGAGCAGTTCTTC | CASSFQTGSNEQFF
TRBJ2-7 | 12 | TRBD1 | once | TRBV29-1 | TGCAGCGTTCAAGGGGGCAGCTACGAGCAGTACTTC | CSVQGGSYEQYF
TRBJ2-5 | 17 | TRBD2 | NA | TRBV28 | TGTGCCAGCAGTTTACGGGAGGGGCGGGAGGGGCAAGAGACCCAGTACTTC | CASSLREGREGQETQYF
TRBJ2-7 | 12 | TRBD2 | NA | TRBV7-8 | TGTGCCAGCAGCCCTGGACTAGCCGGGCAGTACTTC | CASSPGLAGQYF
TRBJ1-1 | 15 | NA | NA | TRBV19 | TGTGCCAGTAGTATAGGTCTCACGGGGAACACTGAAGCTTTCTTT | CASSIGLTGNTEAFF
TRBJ2-3 | 15 | NA | NA | TRBV11-1 | TGTGCCAGCAGCTTCCGCGGCCCTCCCCCAGATACGCAGTATTTT | CASSFRGPPPDTQYF
TRBJ2-3 | 16 | NA | NA | TRBV5-1 | TGCGCCAGCAGCTTGGACGGATGGGGGGACACAGATACGCAGTATTTT | CASSLDGWGDTDTQYF
TRBJ2-3 | 16 | TRBD2 | NA | TRBV7-3 | TGTGCCAGCAGCCGAACAGCGGGAAGCCACACAGATACGCAGTATTTT | CASSRTAGSHTDTQYF
TRBJ1-1 | 14 | NA | NA | TRBV10-2 | TGCGCCAGCAGTTGGGACATGGCAGGCACTGAAGCTTTCTTT | CASSWDMAGTEAFF
TRBJ2-1 | 14 | NA | NA | TRBV5-1 | TGCGCCAGCAGCTTGAGTAGCGGAAACAATGAGCAGTTCTTC | CASSLSSGNNEQFF
TRBJ1-4 | 15 | TRBD1 | NA | TRBV4-3 | TGCGCCAGCAGCCAGGGACAGGCGTCAAATGAAAAACTGTTTTTT | CASSQGQASNEKLFF
TRBJ2-7 | 15 | NA | NA | TRBV5-1 | TGCGCCAGCAGCTTGGGTCCTACAGCGGACTACGAGCAGTACTTC | CASSLGPTADYEQYF
TRBJ2-7 | 11 | NA | once | TRBV20-1 | TGCAGTGCTAGCCCGCTTAGCGAGCAGTACTTC | CSASPLSEQYF
TRBJ2-2 | 16 | NA | NA | TRBV6-5 | TGTGCCAGCAGTTACGGGCGAGGGGGACGCACCGGGGAGCTGTTTTTT | CASSYGRGGRTGELFF
TRBJ2-7 | 14 | NA | NA | TRBV25-1 | TGTGCCAGCAGTAAGGGAACAGGGCCGTACGAGCAGTACTTC | CASSKGTGPYEQYF
TRBJ2-1 | 16 | TRBD1 | NA | TRBV19 | TGTGCCAGTAGTAGGGCTGGGGGACAGGGACACAATGAGCAGTTCTTC | CASSRAGGQGHNEQFF
TRBJ2-1 | 10 | NA | NA | TRBV29-1 | TGCAGCGTTTTCCCTAGTGAGCAGTTCTTC | CSVFPSEQFF